Sequencing of this TCR beta chain was carried out in a study of cytomegalovirus exposure and HLA in healthy donors. This clone was seen more than once but under ten times. The CDR3 runs to 12 residues. Per germline, CDR1 LNHDA and CDR2 SQIVND (reference sequence). PCR amplification relied on 60 Vbeta primers (plus 13 Jbeta primers). Only in-frame clones appear in the TCRdb table, and some are missing; sequencing was by immunoSEQ multiplex PCR. Of around 150,000 clones listed, about 87% are singletons. The chain links TRBV19 to TRBJ1-1, with a weak D call TRBD1 (5 bases). The TCR sequence derives from a woman between 25 and 40 years old in good health and CMV-seronegative. Sequencing was performed on PBMCs. The chain's CDR3 is CESRAGGTEAFF. CDR3 bases: TGTGAAAGCAGGGCCGGGGGAACTGAAGCTTTCTTT. The full variable domain, with the rest looked up from reference TRBV19 and TRBJ1-1, is DGGITQSPKYLFRKEGQNVTLSCEQNLNHDAMYWYRQDPGQGLRLIYYSQIVNDFQKGDIAEGYSVSREKKESFPLTVTSAQKNPTAFYLCESRAGGTEAFFGQGTRLTVV.